Given below is one T cell receptor beta chain in context. CDR1 and CDR2 (germline): MDHEN, SYDVKM. Deletions cut 5 bases from V and 6 bases from J, with 17 bases between. The CDR3 covers 15 residues. These data belong to a study of lymphopenia after photon versus proton radiotherapy. Sequencing was performed with immunoSEQ multiplex PCR; in TCRdb, only in-frame clones are kept and a portion is missing. The data contain about 20,000 clones, under 95% of them singletons. This TCR derives from a woman aged 40 to 50 with cholangiocarcinoma. Sequencing used peripheral blood, obtained from a patient treated with photon-based radiotherapy. The chain uses TRBV28 and TRBJ2-1; a possible D gene is TRBD1 (6 bases). The CDR3 is CASSDKNRVGNEQFF. The CDR3 DNA is TGTGCCAGCAGTGACAAAAACAGGGTCGGCAATGAGCAGTTCTTC.